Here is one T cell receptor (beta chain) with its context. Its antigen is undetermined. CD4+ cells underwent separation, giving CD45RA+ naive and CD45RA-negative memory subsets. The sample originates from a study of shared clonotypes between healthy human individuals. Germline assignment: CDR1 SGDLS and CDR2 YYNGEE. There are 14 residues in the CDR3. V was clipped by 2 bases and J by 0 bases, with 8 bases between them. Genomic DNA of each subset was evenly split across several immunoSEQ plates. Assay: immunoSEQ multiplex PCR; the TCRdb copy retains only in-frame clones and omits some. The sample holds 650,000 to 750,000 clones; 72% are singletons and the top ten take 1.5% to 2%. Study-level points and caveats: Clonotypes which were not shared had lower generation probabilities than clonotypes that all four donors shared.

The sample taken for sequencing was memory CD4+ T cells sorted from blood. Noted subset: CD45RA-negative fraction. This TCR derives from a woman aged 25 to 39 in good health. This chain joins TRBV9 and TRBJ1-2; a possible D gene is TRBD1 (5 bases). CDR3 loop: CASSVGHSNYGYTF. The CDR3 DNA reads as TGTGCCAGCAGCGTTGGACATTCTAACTATGGCTACACCTTC.